This T cell receptor (beta chain) was observed in a study of T cell responses to AZD1222 COVID-19 vaccine. This clone was recorded once. The V segment lost 4 bases and the J segment 6 bases; nucleotides outside the gene matches: 12. The CDR3 loop spans 16 amino acids. Germline V CDR1 and CDR2: SGHVS, FQNEAQ. Some clones are missing from TCRdb's copy, which holds only in-frame ones; the method was immunoSEQ multiplex PCR. The table lists fewer than 120,000 clones, 94% of them singletons. The chain couples TRBV7-8 to TRBJ1-2; 9 nucleotides line up with TRBD1. The receptor was isolated from an adult who received the AZD1222 COVID-19 vaccine. Sequenced here: peripheral blood, sampled 28 days after the second AZD1222 dose. The CDR3 nucleotides are TGTGCCAGCAGCTCAGTGATCGGGACAGGGTACGATGGCTACACCTTC. Translating it yields CASSSVIGTGYDGYTF. Together with reference TRBV7-8 and TRBJ1-2, the CDR3 gives the full variable domain: GAGVSQSPRYKVAKRGQDVALRCDPISGHVSLFWYQQALGQGPEFLTYFQNEAQLDKSGLPSDRFFAERPEGSVSTLKIQRTQQEDSAVYLCASSSVIGTGYDGYTFGSGTRLTVV.